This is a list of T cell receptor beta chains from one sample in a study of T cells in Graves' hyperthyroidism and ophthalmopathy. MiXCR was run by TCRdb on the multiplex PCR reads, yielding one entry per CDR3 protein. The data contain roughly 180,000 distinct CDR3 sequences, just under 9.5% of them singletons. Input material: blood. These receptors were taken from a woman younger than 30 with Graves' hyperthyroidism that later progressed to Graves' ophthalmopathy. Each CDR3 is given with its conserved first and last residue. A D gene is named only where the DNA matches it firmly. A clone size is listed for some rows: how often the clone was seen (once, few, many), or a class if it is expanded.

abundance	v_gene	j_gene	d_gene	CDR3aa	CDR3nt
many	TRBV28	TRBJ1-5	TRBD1	CASTVQGASNQPQHF	TGTGCCAGCACCGTACAGGGGGCAAGCAATCAGCCCCAGCATTTT
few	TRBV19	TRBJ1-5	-	CASSIVGQRLNQPQHF	TGTGCCAGTAGTATAGTGGGTCAAAGGCTCAATCAGCCCCAGCATTTT
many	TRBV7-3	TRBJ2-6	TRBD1	CASSLTTGVGANVLTF	TGTGCCAGCAGCTTAACCACAGGGGTCGGGGCCAACGTCCTGACTTTC
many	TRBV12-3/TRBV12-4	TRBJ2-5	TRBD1	CASSSHRGRETQYF	TGTGCCAGCAGCTCCCACAGGGGGCGAGAGACCCAGTACTTC
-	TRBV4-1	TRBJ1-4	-	CASSRLGAEKLFF	TGCGCCAGCAGCCGGTTGGGTGCTGAAAAACTGTTTTTT
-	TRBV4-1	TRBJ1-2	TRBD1	CASSQVRGQEGYTF	TGCGCCAGCAGCCAAGTTCGAGGACAGGAAGGCTACACCTTC
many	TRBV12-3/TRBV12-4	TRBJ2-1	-	CASSFLLGRSTYNEQFF	TGTGCCAGCAGTTTTTTGTTAGGTCGCTCGACCTACAATGAGCAGTTCTTC
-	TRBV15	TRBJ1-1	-	CATSREQGSTEAFF	TGTGCCACCAGCAGAGAACAGGGATCTACTGAAGCTTTCTTT
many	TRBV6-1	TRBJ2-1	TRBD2	CATNPMTSDYNEQFF	TGTGCCACCAACCCAATGACTAGCGACTACAATGAGCAGTTCTTC
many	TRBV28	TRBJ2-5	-	CASSIDTPGETQYF	TGTGCCAGCAGTATAGACACTCCCGGGGAGACCCAGTACTTC
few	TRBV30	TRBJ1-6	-	CAWSVIRQQVDSPLHF	TGTGCCTGGAGTGTAATCCGACAGCAAGTGGATTCACCCCTCCACTTT
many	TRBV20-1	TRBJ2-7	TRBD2	CSVTKIGTTSYEQYF	TGCAGTGTAACAAAGATCGGGACTACCTCCTACGAGCAGTACTTC
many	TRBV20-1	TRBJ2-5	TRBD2	CSAPGLAGLETQYF	TGCAGTGCACCGGGACTAGCGGGGTTAGAGACCCAGTACTTC
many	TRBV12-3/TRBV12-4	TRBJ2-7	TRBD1	CASSDGTASYEQYF	TGTGCCAGCAGTGACGGGACAGCATCCTACGAGCAGTACTTC
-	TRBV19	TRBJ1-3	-	CASSIDTQGPGNTIYF	TGCGCCAGTAGTATAGACACACAGGGCCCTGGAAACACCATATATTTT
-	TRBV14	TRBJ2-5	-	CASSHRLETQYF	TGTGCCAGCAGCCATAGGCTAGAGACCCAGTACTTC
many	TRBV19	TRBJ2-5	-	CASSLKQGMQTQYF	TGTGCCAGTAGCCTAAAACAGGGCATGCAGACCCAGTACTTC
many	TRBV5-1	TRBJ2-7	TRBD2	CASRPGLAGLYEQYF	TGCGCCAGCAGGCCAGGACTAGCGGGTCTCTACGAGCAGTACTTC
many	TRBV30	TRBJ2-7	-	CAWSPGASYEQYF	TGTGCCTGGAGTCCTGGGGCCTCCTACGAGCAGTACTTC
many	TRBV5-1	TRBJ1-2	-	CASSLAGGRSIDGYTF	TGCGCCAGCAGCTTGGCCGGTGGACGAAGCATCGATGGCTACACCTTC
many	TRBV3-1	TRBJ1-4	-	CASSHPTGLPKLFF	TGTGCCAGCAGCCATCCCACAGGGTTACCTAAACTGTTTTTT
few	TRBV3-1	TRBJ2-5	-	CASSQVGFTGPQETQYF	TGTGCCAGCAGCCAAGTTGGCTTCACAGGACCCCAAGAGACCCAGTACTTC
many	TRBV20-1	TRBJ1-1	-	CSARDLDRMNTEAFF	TGCAGTGCTAGAGATCTGGACCGCATGAACACTGAAGCTTTCTTT
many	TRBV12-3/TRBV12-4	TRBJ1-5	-	CASSLRVGNQPQHF	TGTGCCAGCAGTTTAAGGGTGGGGAATCAGCCCCAGCATTTT
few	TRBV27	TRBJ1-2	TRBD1	CASRYRDRDLYGYTF	TGTGCCAGCAGATACCGGGACAGGGATCTCTATGGCTACACCTTC
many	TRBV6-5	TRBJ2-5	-	CASSYSPRETQYF	TGTGCCAGCAGTTACAGTCCTCGGGAGACCCAGTACTTC